These T cell receptor beta chains were read from a single sample in a study of blood T cell repertoires in COVID-19. The protocol was immunoSEQ multiplex PCR, while the TCRdb copy is restricted to in-frame clones and leaves out a portion. The table includes 310,000 or so clones, 87% detected once. Sequencing was carried out using peripheral blood. These receptors all come from a man over 45 with active or convalescent COVID-19. The CDR3 runs from the conserved cysteine through the conserved F or W. A D gene is named only where the DNA matches it firmly. Clone size, where shown, is once, few, many, or a class for clones that have expanded.

d_gene: NA; j_gene: TRBJ2-3; abundance: NA; v_gene: TRBV24-1; CDR3nt: TGTGCCACCAAGGCTAGCGATCCAGATACGCAGTATTTT; CDR3aa: CATKASDPDTQYF
d_gene: TRBD2; j_gene: TRBJ2-2; abundance: few; v_gene: TRBV7-9; CDR3nt: TGTGCCAGCAGCCAAACTAGCGGGGCAAACACCGGGGAGCTGTTTTTT; CDR3aa: CASSQTSGANTGELFF
d_gene: NA; j_gene: TRBJ1-4; abundance: NA; v_gene: TRBV14; CDR3nt: TGTGCCAGCAGCCGGACGGGGGCAACTAATGAAAAACTGTTTTTT; CDR3aa: CASSRTGATNEKLFF
d_gene: TRBD2; j_gene: TRBJ2-4; abundance: NA; v_gene: TRBV7-2; CDR3nt: TGTGCCAGCAGCTTAGTTACTAGCGGGAGCAGCATTCAGTACTTC; CDR3aa: CASSLVTSGSSIQYF
d_gene: NA; j_gene: TRBJ1-5; abundance: NA; v_gene: TRBV6-1; CDR3nt: TGTGCCAGCAGTGAAGAGTGGTCAGGCTATAGCAATCAGCCCCAGCATTTT; CDR3aa: CASSEEWSGYSNQPQHF
d_gene: NA; j_gene: TRBJ1-4; abundance: NA; v_gene: TRBV4-2; CDR3nt: TGTGCCAGCAGCCAAGTGGGCAGGGTAAACCAAGGTCGAAAACTGTTTTTT; CDR3aa: CASSQVGRVNQGRKLFF
d_gene: NA; j_gene: TRBJ2-2; abundance: NA; v_gene: TRBV6-5; CDR3nt: TGTGCCAGCAGCCTCGGGGGAGCCGGGGAGCTGTTTTTT; CDR3aa: CASSLGGAGELFF
d_gene: NA; j_gene: TRBJ1-5; abundance: NA; v_gene: TRBV10-3; CDR3nt: TGTGCCATCAGTGAGTCTAGTTCCCTCCGGGGGCAGCCCCAGCATTTT; CDR3aa: CAISESSSLRGQPQHF
d_gene: NA; j_gene: TRBJ2-5; abundance: NA; v_gene: TRBV28; CDR3nt: TGTGCCAGCAGTTTAAGTCAGGGGCTTCGAGAGACCCAGTACTTC; CDR3aa: CASSLSQGLRETQYF
d_gene: NA; j_gene: TRBJ1-1; abundance: NA; v_gene: TRBV5-1; CDR3nt: TGCGCCAGCAGCTTGTTAGGGCAGGGCCAATCTGAAGCTTTCTTT; CDR3aa: CASSLLGQGQSEAFF
d_gene: NA; j_gene: TRBJ2-7; abundance: once; v_gene: TRBV6-5; CDR3nt: TGTGCCAGCGAGGGGACAAGTAGCTCCTACGAGCAGTACTTC; CDR3aa: CASEGTSSSYEQYF
d_gene: TRBD2; j_gene: TRBJ2-1; abundance: NA; v_gene: TRBV4-3; CDR3nt: TGCGCCAGCAGCCAAGGGGGACTAGCGGGGGTGGATGAGCAGTTCTTC; CDR3aa: CASSQGGLAGVDEQFF
d_gene: NA; j_gene: TRBJ2-7; abundance: NA; v_gene: TRBV19; CDR3nt: TGTGCCAGTAGTATCCGGGGGACTGATATGTACGAGCAGTACTTC; CDR3aa: CASSIRGTDMYEQYF
d_gene: TRBD2; j_gene: TRBJ2-1; abundance: NA; v_gene: TRBV11-2; CDR3nt: TGTGCCAGCAGCTTAACAGCGGGAGTGCTGTACAATGAGCAGTTCTTC; CDR3aa: CASSLTAGVLYNEQFF
d_gene: TRBD1; j_gene: TRBJ1-5; abundance: once; v_gene: TRBV6-1; CDR3nt: TGTGCCAGCAGTGACCAGGACAGGGCCAATCAGCCCCAGCATTTT; CDR3aa: CASSDQDRANQPQHF
d_gene: TRBD2; j_gene: TRBJ2-3; abundance: NA; v_gene: TRBV3-1/TRBV3-2; CDR3nt: TGTGCCAGCAGCTCACGGATAGCGGGGAACACAGATACGCAGTATTTT; CDR3aa: CASSSRIAGNTDTQYF
d_gene: NA; j_gene: TRBJ1-1; abundance: NA; v_gene: TRBV6-5; CDR3nt: TGTGCCAGCAGTTTCGCACTTGAAACTGAAGCTTTCTTT; CDR3aa: CASSFALETEAFF
d_gene: NA; j_gene: TRBJ1-5; abundance: NA; v_gene: TRBV6-5; CDR3nt: TGTGCCAGCAGGATAAGGAGGGATCAGCCCCAGCATTTT; CDR3aa: CASRIRRDQPQHF
d_gene: TRBD1; j_gene: TRBJ1-2; abundance: NA; v_gene: TRBV6-5; CDR3nt: TGTGCCAGCAGCTTCGGACAGGGGGCTAGTGGCTACACCTTC; CDR3aa: CASSFGQGASGYTF
d_gene: TRBD1; j_gene: TRBJ2-5; abundance: once; v_gene: TRBV7-2; CDR3nt: TGTGCCAGCAGCTTAGGACCGGGACAGGGAGAGACCCAGTACTTC; CDR3aa: CASSLGPGQGETQYF
d_gene: NA; j_gene: TRBJ1-5; abundance: once; v_gene: TRBV20-1; CDR3nt: TGCAGTGCTAGCACCGGTCAGCCCCAGCATTTT; CDR3aa: CSASTGQPQHF
d_gene: TRBD1; j_gene: TRBJ1-5; abundance: NA; v_gene: TRBV6-5; CDR3nt: TGTGCCAGCAGTTCCAGTACAGGGGGTAATCAGCCCCAGCATTTT; CDR3aa: CASSSSTGGNQPQHF
d_gene: TRBD2; j_gene: TRBJ2-3; abundance: NA; v_gene: TRBV29-1; CDR3nt: TGCAGCGTTGCCCCGGGGCCTAGCGGTCAGGATACGCAGTATTTT; CDR3aa: CSVAPGPSGQDTQYF
d_gene: TRBD1; j_gene: TRBJ1-2; abundance: once; v_gene: TRBV4-3; CDR3nt: TGCGCCAGCAGCCAAGCAGTCAGGGGGACTTATGGCTACACCTTC; CDR3aa: CASSQAVRGTYGYTF
d_gene: NA; j_gene: TRBJ2-1; abundance: few; v_gene: TRBV2; CDR3nt: TGTGCCAGCAGTCTTAATTACAATGAGCAGTTCTTC; CDR3aa: CASSLNYNEQFF
d_gene: TRBD2; j_gene: TRBJ2-7; abundance: NA; v_gene: TRBV6-1; CDR3nt: TGTGCCAGCAGTGCCGGGCGCGGGAGGGGTAGGACCTACGAGCAGTACTTC; CDR3aa: CASSAGRGRGRTYEQYF
d_gene: NA; j_gene: TRBJ2-7; abundance: NA; v_gene: TRBV15; CDR3nt: TGTGCCACCAGCAGAGATCTCGGCGGTTACTACGAGCAGTACTTC; CDR3aa: CATSRDLGGYYEQYF
d_gene: NA; j_gene: TRBJ1-3; abundance: NA; v_gene: TRBV4-2; CDR3nt: TGTGCCAGCAGCCAATTAGCCACTTCTGGAAACACCATATATTTT; CDR3aa: CASSQLATSGNTIYF
d_gene: NA; j_gene: TRBJ2-5; abundance: NA; v_gene: TRBV9; CDR3nt: TGTGCCAGCAGCGGCACCGGACAGTTCCAAGAGACCCAGTACTTC; CDR3aa: CASSGTGQFQETQYF
d_gene: NA; j_gene: TRBJ1-3; abundance: once; v_gene: TRBV3-1/TRBV3-2; CDR3nt: TGTGCCAGCAGCCGCACGGGGGGTTTGAACACCATATATTTT; CDR3aa: CASSRTGGLNTIYF
d_gene: NA; j_gene: TRBJ1-6; abundance: NA; v_gene: TRBV6-2/TRBV6-3; CDR3nt: TGTGCCAGCAGTTCGTTACCCCTGGCGGGAAGAAGCTCCTATAATTCACCCCTCCACTTT; CDR3aa: CASSSLPLAGRSSYNSPLHF
d_gene: NA; j_gene: TRBJ2-7; abundance: NA; v_gene: TRBV10-3; CDR3nt: TGTGCCATCAGTGATAGGCGGCAGGGGAGCTCCTACGAGCAGTACTTC; CDR3aa: CAISDRRQGSSYEQYF
d_gene: NA; j_gene: TRBJ2-2; abundance: NA; v_gene: TRBV19; CDR3nt: TGTGCCAGTATGGCCGTGGTGGTCACCGGGGAGCTGTTTTTT; CDR3aa: CASMAVVVTGELFF
d_gene: TRBD1; j_gene: TRBJ2-1; abundance: NA; v_gene: TRBV5-5; CDR3nt: TGTGCCAGCAGCCCGTGGACAGGAGATGAGCAGTTCTTC; CDR3aa: CASSPWTGDEQFF
d_gene: TRBD2; j_gene: TRBJ2-5; abundance: NA; v_gene: TRBV5-1; CDR3nt: TGCGCCAGCAGCAGCCAGACTAGCGGGGGGAAAGAGACCCAGTACTTC; CDR3aa: CASSSQTSGGKETQYF
d_gene: TRBD1; j_gene: TRBJ1-1; abundance: NA; v_gene: TRBV5-1; CDR3nt: TGCGCCAGCAGCTCCGAGAACGATCGACAGGGGCAAAACACTGAAGCTTTCTTT; CDR3aa: CASSSENDRQGQNTEAFF
d_gene: NA; j_gene: TRBJ1-4; abundance: NA; v_gene: TRBV6-5; CDR3nt: TGTGCCAGCAGTTATGTTCTTAATGAAAAACTGTTTTTT; CDR3aa: CASSYVLNEKLFF
d_gene: TRBD1; j_gene: TRBJ2-7; abundance: few; v_gene: TRBV24-1; CDR3nt: TGTGCCACCAGTGATCCGGGACAGGGGAGCTGGGAGCAGTACTTC; CDR3aa: CATSDPGQGSWEQYF
d_gene: TRBD1; j_gene: TRBJ1-6; abundance: NA; v_gene: TRBV10-2; CDR3nt: TGCGCCAGCAGGAAGGAAGGGACAGCATATTCACCCCTCCACTTT; CDR3aa: CASRKEGTAYSPLHF
d_gene: NA; j_gene: TRBJ2-7; abundance: NA; v_gene: TRBV6-2/TRBV6-3; CDR3nt: TGTGCCAGCAGTGGCCAAACCAGGGACTACGAGCAGTACTTC; CDR3aa: CASSGQTRDYEQYF
d_gene: TRBD2; j_gene: TRBJ2-1; abundance: NA; v_gene: TRBV5-1; CDR3nt: TGCGCCAGCAGCTTGGGGCCTCTAGCGGACGGATACAATGAGCAGTTCTTC; CDR3aa: CASSLGPLADGYNEQFF
d_gene: TRBD2; j_gene: TRBJ2-2; abundance: NA; v_gene: TRBV19; CDR3nt: TGTGCCAGTAGTATTAATTCGGGGGGAGCCGGGGAGCTGTTTTTT; CDR3aa: CASSINSGGAGELFF
d_gene: TRBD2; j_gene: TRBJ2-2; abundance: few; v_gene: TRBV27; CDR3nt: TGTGCCAGCAGTTTTTCCGGGGGGGGCGGGGAGCTGTTTTTT; CDR3aa: CASSFSGGGGELFF
d_gene: TRBD2; j_gene: TRBJ2-3; abundance: once; v_gene: TRBV10-3; CDR3nt: TGTGCCATCAGTGAGTCGAGGACTAGCGGGAGCGCTAGCACAGATACGCAGTATTTT; CDR3aa: CAISESRTSGSASTDTQYF
d_gene: NA; j_gene: TRBJ2-1; abundance: NA; v_gene: TRBV3-1/TRBV3-2; CDR3nt: TGTGCCAGCAGCCAAGACCTAGCGCGGCACAATGAGCAGTTCTTC; CDR3aa: CASSQDLARHNEQFF
d_gene: TRBD2; j_gene: TRBJ2-3; abundance: NA; v_gene: TRBV9; CDR3nt: TGTGCCAGCAGCGGTAGCGGGGGGAGCCTCACAGATACGCAGTATTTT; CDR3aa: CASSGSGGSLTDTQYF
d_gene: TRBD1; j_gene: TRBJ1-5; abundance: NA; v_gene: TRBV30; CDR3nt: TGTGCCTGGAGTGTAGGGACAGGGGGATTTGGCAATCAGCCCCAGCATTTT; CDR3aa: CAWSVGTGGFGNQPQHF